These 13 T cell receptor beta chains were all obtained from the same sample, sequenced in a study of T cell repertoires in cytomegalovirus infection. MiXCR, applied by TCRdb to the reads, yields one record per CDR3 protein. Of roughly 320,000 distinct CDR3 sequences in the sample, approximately 8.9% are singletons; the top ten hold less than 3%. The sample comprised PBMCs. The receptors stem from a human donor in good health (CMV status not recorded). Some clones in this sample may be carry-over from other donors' samples.

This chain links TRBV11-2 with TRBJ2-5; D gene uncertain. The CDR3 totals 16 residues. Trimming shortened V by 1 base and J by 5 bases, and 17 bases separated the two germline ends. Germline V lookup: CDR1 SGHAT, CDR2 FQNNGV. The CDR3 loop reads CASSLVFPNRWETQYF. The DNA for the CDR3 is TGTGCCAGCAGCTTAGTCTTCCCCAATCGTTGGGAGACCCAGTACTTC. Combining the CDR3 with reference TRBV11-2 and TRBJ2-5 gives the whole variable domain EAGVAQSPRYKIIEKRQSVAFWCNPISGHATLYWYQQILGQGPKLLIQFQNNGVVDDSQLPKDRFSAERLKGVDSTLKIQPAKLEDSAVYLCASSLVFPNRWETQYFGPGTRLLVL.

This clonotype has ten or more counts. This chain's CDR3 is CASSLDQSDTQYF. Written as DNA, the CDR3 is TGTGCCAGCAGCCTAGACCAATCAGATACGCAGTATTTT. V gene TRBV7-9 combines with J gene TRBJ2-3; no definite D call. Germline CDR1 and CDR2: SEHNR and FQNEAQ (reference sequence). The CDR3 runs to 13 residues. V was shortened by 5 bases and J by 4 bases, with 10 bases between the two germline ends.

This clonotype showed up just a few times. This chain uses TRBV20-1 with TRBJ2-2, with D unresolved. V lost 6 bases, J lost 4 bases, and 9 bases lay in between. Germline V gene lookup returns CDR1 DFQATT and CDR2 SNEGSKA (reference sequence). The CDR3 sequence is 12 residues long. The CDR3 DNA reads TGCAGTGCAAAGACAACCACCGGGGAGCTGTTTTTT. Its protein product is CSAKTTTGELFF.

This clonotype was seen ten or more times. This chain joins TRBV20-1 and TRBJ2-1, with D perhaps given as TRBD1 or TRBD2 (5 bases each). Germline CDR1 and CDR2: DFQATT and SNEGSKA (reference sequence). Trimming stripped 4 bases from V and 0 bases from J, with 10 bases between. The length of the CDR3 is 14 residues. CDR3 nucleotides: TGCAGTGCTATTGAGGGGAGCTCCTACAATGAGCAGTTCTTC. Its protein product is CSAIEGSSYNEQFF.

This clonotype was detected ten times or more. CDR3 protein: CASSLGSGGHTDTQYF. In DNA form, the CDR3 reads TGTGCCAGCAGCTTAGGTAGCGGGGGCCACACAGATACGCAGTATTTT. This chain uses TRBV7-2 with TRBJ2-3, with 9 bases matching TRBD2. Trimming removed 1 base from V and 2 bases from J; junction bases left unmatched: 4. CDR1 is SGHTA and CDR2 is FQGNSA in the germline V gene. CDR3 length equals 16 residues.

This clonotype was detected many times. The chain uses TRBV7-2 and TRBJ2-3; 7 bases are a match to TRBD1. The junction had 3 bases not matched to a gene; V was cut back by 2 bases and J by 1 base. Germline CDR1 and CDR2: SGHTA and FQGNSA. The CDR3 loop spans 15 amino acids. The CDR3 sequence: CASSLRQGRTDTQYF. As DNA, the CDR3 is TGTGCCAGCAGCTTACGACAGGGACGCACAGATACGCAGTATTTT.

This clonotype has at least ten counts. The chain recombines TRBV29-1 with TRBJ1-5; TRBD1 aligns across 7 bases. CDR1 is SQVTM and CDR2 is ANQGSEA in the germline V gene. This CDR3 is 16 amino acids long. Unmatched junction bases numbered 13, after V lost 8 bases and J lost 0 bases. Here the CDR3 reads CSPSLGQRYSNQPQHF. DNA for the CDR3: TGCAGCCCCTCCCTGGGACAGCGCTATAGCAATCAGCCCCAGCATTTT.

This clonotype was observed a few times. The chain employs TRBV4-1 and TRBJ2-5, with D possibly being TRBD2 (5 bases). This CDR3 spans 18 amino acids. Trimming shortened V by 0 bases and J by 4 bases, and 21 bases separated the two germline ends. CDR1 is MGHRA and CDR2 is YSYEKL in the germline V gene. Here the CDR3 DNA reads TGCGCCAGCAGCCAAGATCCCCCTACTAGAGTAGAGGGAGAGACCCAGTACTTC. This gives the protein CASSQDPPTRVEGETQYF.

Judged by abundance, this clonotype is medium-sized (0.01 to 0.1%). This chain uses TRBV7-2 with TRBJ1-2, with D tentatively TRBD1 (5 bases). This CDR3 is built from 13 residues. Deletions cut 4 bases from V and 5 bases from J, with 11 bases between. Germline assignment: CDR1 SGHTA and CDR2 FQGNSA. The CDR3 DNA reads as TGTGCCAGCAGCTCTAGCGGGGGTTATGGCTACACCTTC. Translating it yields CASSSSGGYGYTF.

The CDR3 reads CASSQDSSSGELFF. Written as DNA, the CDR3 is TGTGCCAGCAGCCAAGACAGCAGCTCCGGGGAGCTGTTTTTT. The chain joins TRBV28 to TRBJ2-2; possibly TRBD1 for D (5 bases). This CDR3 contains 14 residues. V was shortened by 6 bases and J by 6 bases, with 14 bases between the two germline ends. Germline CDR1 reads MDHEN; CDR2 reads SYDVKM.

This clonotype came up many times. Here the CDR3 reads CASSFGGTPYNEQFF. The CDR3 region has the DNA TGTGCCAGCAGCTTCGGGGGGACGCCCTACAATGAGCAGTTCTTC. The chain couples TRBV7-9 to TRBJ2-1; 7 nucleotides agree with TRBD2. From germline, CDR1 is SEHNR and CDR2 FQNEAQ (reference sequence). This CDR3 has 15 residues. V shed 3 bases, J shed 2 bases, and the junction held 4 bases outside the gene matches.

This clonotype was seen repeatedly, ten times or more. The J gene is TRBJ1-2, the V gene TRBV6-5, with 10 bases identical to TRBD1. V was clipped by 2 bases and J by 5 bases; unmatched bases: 2. Germline V gene lookup returns CDR1 MNHEY and CDR2 SVGAGI. The CDR3 runs 14 residues. CDR3 nucleotide sequence: TGTGCCAGCAGTTACAAGGGACAGGGGTATGGCTACACCTTC. It is translated as CASSYKGQGYGYTF.

The V gene is TRBV20-1, the J gene TRBJ1-1; D remains ambiguous. This CDR3 contains 18 residues. V was shortened by 6 bases and J by 4 bases, with 30 bases between the two germline ends. The V gene's germline CDR1 is DFQATT and CDR2 SNEGSKA (reference sequence). The CDR3 loop is CSAPSLFSPLTGSTEAFF. In DNA form, the CDR3 reads TGCAGTGCCCCCTCCCTATTCTCCCCCTTAACGGGGAGCACTGAAGCTTTCTTT.